This T cell receptor beta chain originates from a study of blood T cell repertoires in COVID-19. Study context: Donors in the United States, Italy and Spain gave samples during acute or convalescent COVID-19. PBMCs, B-cell-depleted T cells, or T cells were the source of the cDNA or gDNA that made up the material.

In the authors' workflow: Reference gene primer amplification gave nucleated cell count estimates. Profiling relied on immunoSEQ multiplex PCR, and the TCRdb table lists in-frame clones only, not all of them. V, J and clone size are those of that table, while D and trimming were read from the DNA. Of 160,000 or so clones listed, roughly nine tenths are singletons. The sample comprised peripheral blood. The clonotype comes from a woman in her sixties or seventies with acute or convalescent COVID-19.

The CDR3 loop is CASSDLGKVTEAFF. DNA for the CDR3: TGTGCCAGCAGTGATCTGGGCAAGGTCACTGAAGCTTTCTTT. The chain joins TRBV6-1 to TRBJ1-1, with D hard to call. There are 14 residues in the CDR3. Germline V gene sequence: CDR1 MNHNS, CDR2 SASEGT. V was cut by 3 bases and J by 4 bases, with 12 bases left in between.